This passage covers 2 T cell receptor beta chains from one sample sequenced in a study of T cell responses to AZD1222 COVID-19 vaccine. Sequenced by immunoSEQ multiplex PCR; TCRdb stores in-frame clones only, minus some. The table records roughly 51,000 clones, 80% to 90% of them present only once. Here the sequenced sample was peripheral blood, taken 28 days after the second AZD1222 dose. These receptors came from an adult who received the AZD1222 COVID-19 vaccine.

The chain employs TRBV2 and TRBJ1-5; D call uncertain. CDR1 and CDR2 from the germline V gene are SNHLY and FYNNEI. V gave up 5 bases and J gave up 3 bases, with 5 bases separating them. The CDR3 runs to 12 residues. The CDR3 here is CASSRINQPQHF. CDR3 nucleotides: TGTGCCAGCAGTCGTATCAATCAGCCCCAGCATTTT.

The chain uses TRBV19 and TRBJ1-4; D is unresolved. The CDR3 is 14 residues long. V gave up 3 bases and J gave up 5 bases, with 10 bases separating them. Germline V gene data show CDR1 as LNHDA and CDR2 as SQIVND (reference sequence). The CDR3 sequence: CASSMAGLNEKLFF. Here the CDR3 DNA reads TGTGCCAGTAGTATGGCAGGCCTGAATGAAAAACTGTTTTTT.